The entry below gives a single TCR beta chain sequence along with its context. This entry belongs to a study of T cells expressing NK-cell markers. CDR1 and CDR2 from the germline V gene are SGHRS and YFSETQ. The CDR3 totals 13 residues. TCRdb re-called the 5' RACE reads, yielding one record per CDR3 amino acid sequence without DNA. The sample data list about 460,000 distinct CDR3 sequences. The V gene is TRBV5-1, the J gene TRBJ2-7; lacking DNA, the TRBD2 call made by TCRdb goes unchecked. The sequenced sample was blood T cells: a sorted CD56 or NKG2C T cell subset, CD4+ or CD8+ T cells, or bulk PBMC T cells (not recorded which). The TCR was taken from a woman aged 45-65 years in good health. The CDR3 here is CASSVREVGEQYF.